This is a list of T cell receptor beta chains from one sample in a study of blood T cell repertoires in COVID-19. The assay was immunoSEQ multiplex PCR, and TCRdb's table has in-frame clones only and misses some. The sample contains about 200,000 clones, 86% of which appear only once. Sequencing was performed on PBMCs or T cells enriched from blood (not recorded which). The receptors here all came from a middle-aged man with acute COVID-19. The CDR3 runs from the conserved cysteine through the conserved F or W. A D gene is named only where the DNA matches it firmly. Clone size is stated in some rows and not others, as once, few, many or a class when expanded.

D	size	V	J	CDR3	DNA
TRBD2	NA	TRBV6-1	TRBJ2-2	CASSERGGRITGELFF	TGTGCCAGCAGTGAACGGGGCGGGAGAATAACCGGGGAGCTGTTTTTT
NA	NA	TRBV9	TRBJ2-4	CASSGRGSGNIQYF	TGTGCCAGCAGCGGAAGGGGGTCAGGGAACATTCAGTACTTC
NA	NA	TRBV24-1	TRBJ1-4	CATSEAGDEKLFF	TGTGCCACCAGTGAGGCGGGGGATGAAAAACTGTTTTTT
NA	NA	TRBV28	TRBJ1-5	CASSSPTGGVGQPQHF	TGTGCCAGCAGTTCCCCCACGGGGGGAGTTGGTCAGCCCCAGCATTTT
TRBD1	NA	TRBV9	TRBJ2-7	CASSPGQGGASYEQYF	TGTGCCAGCAGCCCCGGACAGGGGGGAGCTTCCTACGAGCAGTACTTC
NA	NA	TRBV28	TRBJ2-7	CASNLSGKRYEQYF	TGTGCCAGCAATTTGTCAGGGAAGAGGTACGAGCAGTACTTC
TRBD2	NA	TRBV5-1	TRBJ2-5	CASSLGLAGGSETQYF	TGCGCCAGCAGCTTGGGACTAGCGGGAGGGTCGGAGACCCAGTACTTC
TRBD2	NA	TRBV5-1	TRBJ2-5	CASSFGTSEETQYF	TGCGCCAGCAGCTTTGGGACTAGTGAAGAGACCCAGTACTTC
NA	once	TRBV13	TRBJ2-5	CASSLSSGQETQYF	TGTGCCAGCAGCTTATCCTCCGGTCAAGAGACCCAGTACTTC
NA	NA	TRBV2	TRBJ2-2	CASSGHRPGELFF	TGTGCCAGCAGTGGGCATCGTCCCGGGGAGCTGTTTTTT
NA	NA	TRBV3-1/TRBV3-2	TRBJ1-1	CASSQGRGMNTEAFF	TGTGCCAGCAGCCAGGGCAGGGGAATGAACACTGAAGCTTTCTTT
TRBD1	NA	TRBV24-1	TRBJ2-4	CATSDPSRDRENIQYF	TGTGCCACCAGTGATCCGTCCCGGGACAGGGAAAACATTCAGTACTTC
NA	NA	TRBV7-9	TRBJ2-7	CASSFEVGEQYF	TGTGCCAGCAGCTTTGAGGTGGGCGAGCAGTACTTC
TRBD1	NA	TRBV4-2	TRBJ1-5	CASSQEGGYQPQHF	TGTGCCAGCAGCCAAGAAGGGGGCTACCAGCCCCAGCATTTT
NA	NA	TRBV18	TRBJ2-7	CASSLPGLIDEQYF	TGTGCCAGCTCACTACCGGGACTCATCGACGAGCAGTACTTC
TRBD2	NA	TRBV7-2	TRBJ2-5	CASSATSGRGETQYF	TGTGCCAGCAGCGCAACTAGCGGGAGAGGGGAGACCCAGTACTTC
NA	NA	TRBV24-1	TRBJ2-5	CATSDFKGRTQYF	TGTGCCACCAGTGATTTTAAAGGGAGAACCCAGTACTTC
TRBD2	once	TRBV29-1	TRBJ2-3	CSVGTSGSDTQYF	TGCAGCGTCGGGACTAGCGGGAGCGATACGCAGTATTTT
NA	NA	TRBV7-2	TRBJ2-1	CASSLAGAINEQFF	TGTGCCAGCAGCTTAGCGGGAGCAATCAATGAGCAGTTCTTC
NA	NA	TRBV4-1	TRBJ1-2	CASSQGRGGNYGYTF	TGCGCCAGCAGCCAAGGAAGAGGGGGTAACTATGGCTACACCTTC
NA	NA	TRBV5-8	TRBJ2-5	CASSVTGLPTQYF	TGTGCCAGCAGCGTTACAGGGCTTCCGACCCAGTACTTC
NA	few	TRBV5-1	TRBJ2-2	CASSVGGANTGELFF	TGCGCCAGCAGCGTTGGTGGAGCAAACACCGGGGAGCTGTTTTTT
TRBD1	few	TRBV6-5	TRBJ2-7	CASISRDRDNEQYF	TGTGCCAGCATAAGCCGGGACAGGGACAACGAGCAGTACTTC
NA	NA	TRBV10-3	TRBJ1-3	CAIKGDTSVSGNTIYF	TGTGCCATCAAGGGGGACACAAGTGTCTCTGGAAACACCATATATTTT
NA	NA	TRBV5-1	TRBJ2-1	CASSLLGGNEQFF	TGCGCCAGCAGCTTGTTGGGGGGAAATGAGCAGTTCTTC
TRBD1	NA	TRBV6-5	TRBJ2-7	CASSNRGAYEQYF	TGTGCCAGCAGTAACAGGGGAGCCTACGAGCAGTACTTC
TRBD1	NA	TRBV30	TRBJ2-1	CAWSVRPDRAHNEQFF	TGTGCCTGGAGTGTACGCCCGGACAGGGCACACAATGAGCAGTTCTTC
TRBD2	once	TRBV5-4	TRBJ2-1	CASSAGTSGIGNEQFF	TGTGCCAGCAGCGCCGGGACTAGCGGGATCGGGAATGAGCAGTTCTTC
TRBD2	NA	TRBV18	TRBJ2-5	CASSPQNEAGGETQYF	TGTGCCAGCTCACCCCAGAACGAAGCGGGAGGAGAGACCCAGTACTTC
NA	few	TRBV5-8	TRBJ1-4	CASSPWRPRSEKLFF	TGTGCCAGCAGCCCGTGGCGTCCACGGAGCGAAAAACTGTTTTTT
TRBD2	NA	TRBV9	TRBJ2-5	CASSVEGGGRRETQYF	TGTGCCAGCAGCGTAGAGGGTGGCGGGAGACGTGAGACCCAGTACTTC
NA	few	TRBV9	TRBJ1-5	CASSSVGSYSNQPQHF	TGTGCCAGCAGCTCCGTGGGGAGTTATAGCAATCAGCCCCAGCATTTT
TRBD2	once	TRBV30	TRBJ2-7	CAYSGTTPYEQYF	TGTGCCTACTCCGGGACTACACCCTACGAGCAGTACTTC
NA	NA	TRBV5-4	TRBJ2-2	CASSVRATNTGELFF	TGTGCCAGCAGCGTGAGGGCTACCAACACCGGGGAGCTGTTTTTT
NA	NA	TRBV7-9	TRBJ2-1	CASSPSGSYNEQFF	TGTGCCAGCAGCCCGAGTGGCTCCTACAATGAGCAGTTCTTC
NA	NA	TRBV6-5	TRBJ2-2	CATLRDFLGSGELFF	TGTGCCACCCTCCGGGACTTTTTAGGTTCCGGGGAGCTGTTTTTT
NA	NA	TRBV2	TRBJ1-5	CASSERQGNQPQHF	TGTGCCAGCAGTGAAAGGCAGGGGAACCAGCCCCAGCATTTT
TRBD2	NA	TRBV5-4	TRBJ2-5	CASSLGASGGGETQYF	TGTGCCAGCAGCTTGGGGGCGAGCGGGGGGGGAGAGACCCAGTACTTC
NA	NA	TRBV28	TRBJ2-1	CASTPPPGSYNEQFF	TGTGCCAGCACTCCCCCGCCAGGATCCTACAATGAGCAGTTCTTC
TRBD2	NA	TRBV5-1	TRBJ2-1	CASSLTSGSYNEQFF	TGCGCCAGCAGCTTGACTAGCGGGAGTTACAATGAGCAGTTCTTC
NA	NA	TRBV27	TRBJ2-2	CASSLALIGGSTGELFF	TGTGCCAGCAGTTTAGCCCTGATCGGGGGTAGCACCGGGGAGCTGTTTTTT
NA	few	TRBV5-4	TRBJ1-6	CASSLQVGAESPLHF	TGTGCCAGCAGTCTCCAAGTGGGGGCGGAATCACCCCTCCACTTT
TRBD1	NA	TRBV7-9	TRBJ1-5	CASSFDRGSNQPQHF	TGTGCCAGCAGCTTTGACAGGGGGAGCAATCAGCCCCAGCATTTT
NA	NA	TRBV27	TRBJ1-1	CASSFFGTGNTEAFF	TGTGCCAGCAGTTTTTTTGGGACTGGAAACACTGAAGCTTTCTTT
TRBD1	NA	TRBV25-1	TRBJ1-5	CASSPGTGGSQPQHF	TGTGCCAGCAGTCCCGGGACAGGGGGCAGTCAGCCCCAGCATTTT
NA	NA	TRBV30	TRBJ2-7	CAWSRGSLGEQYF	TGTGCCTGGAGCAGGGGTTCTCTTGGCGAGCAGTACTTC
NA	few	TRBV27	TRBJ1-4	CASSLAASGEKLFF	TGTGCCAGCAGTTTGGCGGCCTCGGGGGAAAAACTGTTTTTT
NA	NA	TRBV5-6	TRBJ1-2	CASSLVSLDRAGYTF	NA
NA	NA	TRBV6-5	TRBJ2-4	CASSTYSKNIQYF	TGTGCCAGCAGTACCTACAGCAAAAACATTCAGTACTTC
NA	NA	TRBV11-2	TRBJ1-4	CASSITGTEKLFF	TGTGCCAGCAGCATCACCGGGACAGAAAAACTGTTTTTT
TRBD1	once	TRBV28	TRBJ2-1	CAGMTGTGYEQFF	TGTGCCGGTATGACCGGGACAGGGTATGAGCAGTTCTTC
NA	once	TRBV7-2	TRBJ1-4	CASSFQGLRATNEKLFF	TGTGCCAGCAGCTTTCAGGGATTGCGAGCAACTAATGAAAAACTGTTTTTT
TRBD1	NA	TRBV14	TRBJ1-3	CASSQGQTGTIYF	TGTGCCAGCAGCCAAGGGCAGACAGGGACCATATATTTT
TRBD1	once	TRBV6-5	TRBJ2-1	CASSYYRGPNEQFF	TGTGCCAGCAGTTATTATAGGGGGCCCAATGAGCAGTTCTTC